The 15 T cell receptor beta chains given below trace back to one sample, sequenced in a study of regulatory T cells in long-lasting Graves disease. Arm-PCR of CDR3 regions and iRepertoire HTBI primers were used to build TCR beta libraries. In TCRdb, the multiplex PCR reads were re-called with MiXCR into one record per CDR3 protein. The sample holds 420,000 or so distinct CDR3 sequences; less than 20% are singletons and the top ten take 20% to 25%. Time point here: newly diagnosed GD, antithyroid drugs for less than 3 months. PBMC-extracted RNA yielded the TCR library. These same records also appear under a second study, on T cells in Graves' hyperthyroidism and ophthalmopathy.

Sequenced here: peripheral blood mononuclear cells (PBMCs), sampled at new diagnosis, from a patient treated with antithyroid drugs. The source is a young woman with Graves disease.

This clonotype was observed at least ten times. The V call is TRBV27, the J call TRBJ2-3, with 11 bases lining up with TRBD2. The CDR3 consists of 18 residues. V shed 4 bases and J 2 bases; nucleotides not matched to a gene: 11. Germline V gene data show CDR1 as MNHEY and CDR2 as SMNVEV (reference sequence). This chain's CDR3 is CASSSLRLAGLITDTQYF. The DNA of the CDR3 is TGTGCCAGCAGTTCCCTCCGACTAGCGGGACTTATCACAGATACGCAGTATTTT.

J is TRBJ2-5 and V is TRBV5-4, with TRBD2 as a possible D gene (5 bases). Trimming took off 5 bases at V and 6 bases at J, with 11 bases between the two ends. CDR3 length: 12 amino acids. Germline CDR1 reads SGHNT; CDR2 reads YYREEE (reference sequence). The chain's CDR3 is CASRGSSKTQYF. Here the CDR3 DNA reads TGTGCCAGCAGAGGGAGTTCTAAGACCCAGTACTTC.

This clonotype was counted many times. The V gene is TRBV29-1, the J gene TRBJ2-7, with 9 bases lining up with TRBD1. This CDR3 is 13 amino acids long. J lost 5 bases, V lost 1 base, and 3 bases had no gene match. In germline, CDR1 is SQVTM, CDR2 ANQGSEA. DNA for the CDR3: TGCAGCGTTGAAGGGGACAGGGCCGACGAGCAGTACTTC. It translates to CSVEGDRADEQYF.

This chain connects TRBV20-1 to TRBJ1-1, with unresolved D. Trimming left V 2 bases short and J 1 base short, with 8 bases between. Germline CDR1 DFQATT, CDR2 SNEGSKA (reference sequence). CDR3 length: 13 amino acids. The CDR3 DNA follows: TGCAGTGCTAGATTCCAGGAGAACACTGAAGCTTTCTTT. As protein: CSARFQENTEAFF.

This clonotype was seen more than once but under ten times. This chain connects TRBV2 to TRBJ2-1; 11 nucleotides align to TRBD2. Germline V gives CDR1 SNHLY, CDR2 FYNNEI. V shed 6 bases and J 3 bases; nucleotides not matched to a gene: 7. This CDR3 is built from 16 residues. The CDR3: CASSTIAGGSYNEQFF. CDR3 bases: TGTGCCAGCAGCACGATAGCGGGAGGGAGCTACAATGAGCAGTTCTTC. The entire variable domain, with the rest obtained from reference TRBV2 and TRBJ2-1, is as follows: EPEVTQTPSHQVTQMGQEVILRCVPISNHLYFYWYRQILGQKVEFLVSFYNNEISEKSEIFDDQFSVERPDGSNFTLKIRSTKLEDSAMYFCASSTIAGGSYNEQFFGPGTRLTVL.

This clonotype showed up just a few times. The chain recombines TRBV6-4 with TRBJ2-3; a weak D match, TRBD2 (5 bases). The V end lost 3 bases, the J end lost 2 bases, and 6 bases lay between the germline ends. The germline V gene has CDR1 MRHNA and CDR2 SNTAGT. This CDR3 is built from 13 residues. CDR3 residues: CASSDSVTDTQYF. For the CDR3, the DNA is TGTGCCAGCAGTGATAGCGTCACAGATACGCAGTATTTT.

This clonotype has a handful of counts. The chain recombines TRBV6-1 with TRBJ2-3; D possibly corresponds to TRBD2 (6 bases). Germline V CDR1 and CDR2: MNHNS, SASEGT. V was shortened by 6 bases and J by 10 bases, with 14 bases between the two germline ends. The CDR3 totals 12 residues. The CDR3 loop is CASRNVGGAQYF. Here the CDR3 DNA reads TGTGCCAGCAGAAACGTGGGGGGAGCGCAGTATTTT.

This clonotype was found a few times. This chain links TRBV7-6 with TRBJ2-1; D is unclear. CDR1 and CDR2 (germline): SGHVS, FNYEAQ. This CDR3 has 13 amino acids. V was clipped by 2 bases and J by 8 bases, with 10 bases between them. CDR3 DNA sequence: TGTGCCAGCAGCTTAATGGGTTGGGATGAGCAGTTCTTC. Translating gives CASSLMGWDEQFF.

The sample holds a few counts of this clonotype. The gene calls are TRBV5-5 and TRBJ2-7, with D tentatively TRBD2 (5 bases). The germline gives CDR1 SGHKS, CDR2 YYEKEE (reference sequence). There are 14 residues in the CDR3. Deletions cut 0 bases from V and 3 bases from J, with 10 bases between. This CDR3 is CASSLVIGSYEQYF. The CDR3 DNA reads TGTGCCAGCAGCTTGGTGATAGGGAGCTACGAGCAGTACTTC.

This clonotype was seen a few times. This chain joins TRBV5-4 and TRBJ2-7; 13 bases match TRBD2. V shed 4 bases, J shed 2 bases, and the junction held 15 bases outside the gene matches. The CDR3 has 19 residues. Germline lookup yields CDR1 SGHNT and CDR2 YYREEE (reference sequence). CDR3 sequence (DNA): TGTGCCAGCAGCCTGGTCGCGACTAGCGGGAGGTTAAGACCCTACGAGCAGTACTTC. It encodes CASSLVATSGRLRPYEQYF.

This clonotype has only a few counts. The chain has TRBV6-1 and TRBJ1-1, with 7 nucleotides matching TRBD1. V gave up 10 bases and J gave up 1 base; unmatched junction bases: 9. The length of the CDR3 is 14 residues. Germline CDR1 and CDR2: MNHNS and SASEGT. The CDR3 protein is CAIKGSGGNTEAFF. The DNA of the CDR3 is TGTGCCATCAAGGGGTCAGGGGGGAACACTGAAGCTTTCTTT.

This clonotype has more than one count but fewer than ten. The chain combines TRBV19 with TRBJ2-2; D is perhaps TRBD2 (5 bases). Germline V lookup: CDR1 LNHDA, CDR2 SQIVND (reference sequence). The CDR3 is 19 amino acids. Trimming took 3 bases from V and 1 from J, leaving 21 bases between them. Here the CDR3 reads CASSIPIQGGLLNTGELFF. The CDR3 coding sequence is TGTGCCAGTAGTATCCCAATCCAAGGAGGACTCTTGAACACCGGGGAGCTGTTTTTT.

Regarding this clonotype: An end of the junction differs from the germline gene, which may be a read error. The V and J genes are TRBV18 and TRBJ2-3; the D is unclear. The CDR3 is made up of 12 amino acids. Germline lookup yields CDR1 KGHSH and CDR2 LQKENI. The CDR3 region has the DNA TGTGCCAGCTTACCAGGCCCAGATACGCAGTATTTT. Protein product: CASLPGPDTQYF.

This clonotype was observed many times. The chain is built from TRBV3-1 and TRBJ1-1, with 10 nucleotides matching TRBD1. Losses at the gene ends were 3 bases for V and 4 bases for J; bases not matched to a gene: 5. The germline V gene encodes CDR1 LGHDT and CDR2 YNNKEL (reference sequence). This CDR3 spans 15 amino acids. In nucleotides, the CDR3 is TGTGCCAGCAGCCACGTGGGACAGGGGAGCACTGAAGCTTTCTTT. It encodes CASSHVGQGSTEAFF.

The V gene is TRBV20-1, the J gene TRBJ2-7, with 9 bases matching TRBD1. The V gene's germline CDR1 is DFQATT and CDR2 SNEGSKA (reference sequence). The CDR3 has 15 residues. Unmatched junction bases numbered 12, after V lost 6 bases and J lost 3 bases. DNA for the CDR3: TGCAGTGCGAATCCCGGGACAGGGTGGCACTACGAGCAGTACTTC. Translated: CSANPGTGWHYEQYF.